The 28 T cell receptor beta chains below were found in one sample sequenced in a study of glioma-infiltrating T cells. Amplification of TCR alpha and beta CDR3 regions from RNA used iRepertoire nested multiplex PCR. TCRdb re-called the multiplex PCR reads through MiXCR, storing one row per CDR3 protein. This sample has about 180,000 distinct CDR3 sequences, with around 40% found just once. Sequencing was done on a sample of glioma tissue, nonneoplastic brain tissue, or PBMCs (not recorded which). These TCRs come from a human donor with low-grade glioma or glioblastoma, undergoing nonglioma brain surgery, or in good health (not recorded which).

The J gene is TRBJ1-5, the V gene TRBV19; D not certain. The CDR3 sequence is 15 residues long. Looked up from germline, CDR1 is LNHDA and CDR2 is SQIVND (reference sequence). V was cut by 6 bases and J by 2 bases, with 14 bases left in between. The CDR3 DNA reads as TGTGCCAGTAGCTCTATGAAGGCGGGCAATCAGCCCCAGCATTTT. It codes for CASSSMKAGNQPQHF.

The sample holds a few counts of this clonotype. This rearrangement joins TRBV7-2 to TRBJ2-1, with 9 bases identical to TRBD1. This CDR3 contains 15 residues. Unmatched junction bases numbered 10, after V lost 5 bases and J lost 8 bases. Germline CDR1 and CDR2: SGHTA and FQGNSA. The CDR3 reads CASSPGTGLGDEQFF. CDR3 nucleotides: TGTGCCAGCAGCCCCGGGACAGGGCTCGGCGATGAGCAGTTCTTC.

This clonotype was recorded at least ten times. V and J are TRBV7-9 and TRBJ2-1; D remains ambiguous. Trimming removed 5 bases at V and 0 bases at J, with 11 bases between. CDR3 length: 15 amino acids. Germline lookup yields CDR1 SEHNR and CDR2 FQNEAQ (reference sequence). The CDR3 is CASSPRASSYNEQFF. CDR3 in DNA: TGTGCCAGCAGCCCCCGCGCGAGCTCCTACAATGAGCAGTTCTTC.

There are many counts of this clonotype. This sequence joins TRBV10-3 and TRBJ2-1; TRBD1 is a possible D gene (6 bases). From germline, CDR1 is ENHRY and CDR2 SYGVKD. The CDR3 contains 14 residues. Trimming took 4 bases from V and 8 from J, leaving 15 bases between them. In DNA form, the CDR3 reads TGTGCCATCAGTGTAGGGGACATGATGGATGAGCAGTTCTTC. Amino acids: CAISVGDMMDEQFF.

This clonotype has just a few counts. The chain is built from TRBV19 and TRBJ2-3; D is undetermined. V was cut by 1 base and J by 5 bases, with 13 bases left in between. In germline, CDR1 is LNHDA, CDR2 SQIVND (reference sequence). The CDR3 runs 15 residues. CDR3 residues: CASSIGSAGRDTQYF. In DNA, the CDR3 is TGTGCCAGTAGTATAGGTTCGGCAGGCAGAGATACGCAGTATTTT.

This clonotype was counted between two and nine times. CDR3: CASSGGIYEQYF. In DNA form, the CDR3 reads TGTGCCAGCAGCGGCGGAATCTACGAGCAGTACTTC. The chain links TRBV11-2 to TRBJ2-7; D is unresolved. Per the germline V gene, CDR1 is SGHAT and CDR2 is FQNNGV. With 5 bases removed from V and 3 bases from J, the gap between germline ends came to 8 bases. This CDR3 spans 12 amino acids.

In regard to this clonotype: A clone one base away is much larger, so this may be a read error. The V and J genes are TRBV6-1 and TRBJ2-1, with D perhaps assigned TRBD1 or TRBD2 (5 bases each). Germline loops: CDR1 MNHNS, CDR2 SASEGT. CDR3 length equals 15 residues. Trimming left V 8 bases short and J 0 bases short, with 14 bases between. The CDR3 spells CASHRGTSSYNEQFF. CDR3 bases: TGTGCCAGCCATAGAGGGACGAGCTCCTACAATGAGCAGTTCTTC.

This clonotype was recorded a few times. The rearrangement uses TRBV12-3 or TRBV12-4 and TRBJ1-5; D gene uncertain. Trimming cost V 5 bases and J 4 bases, with 12 bases left between them. The CDR3 has 14 residues. CDR3 bases: TGTGCCAGCAGTCCTCCGGGGAGTAATCAGCCCCAGCATTTT. The encoded protein is CASSPPGSNQPQHF.

This clonotype has a count of ten or more. The chain links TRBV6-1 to TRBJ2-5; D remains unclear. The germline gives CDR1 MNHNS, CDR2 SASEGT. This CDR3 has 13 residues. V was trimmed by 5 bases and J by 4 bases, leaving 11 bases between them. This chain's CDR3 is CASSLASVETQYF. The CDR3 DNA follows: TGTGCCAGCAGTTTAGCATCTGTAGAGACCCAGTACTTC.

This clonotype was observed many times. This sequence joins TRBV20-1 and TRBJ2-1; 12 bases are shared with TRBD2. The V gene's germline CDR1 is DFQATT and CDR2 SNEGSKA (reference sequence). The CDR3 consists of 14 residues. The trim removed 5 bases at V and 8 bases at J, leaving 7 bases unmatched. CDR3 in amino acids: CSAASGRASHEQFF. The CDR3 coding sequence is TGCAGTGCTGCTAGCGGGAGGGCCTCCCATGAGCAGTTCTTC.

This clonotype was seen ten or more times. This chain joins TRBV20-1 and TRBJ1-5, with TRBD1 identical over 9 bases. The V gene's germline CDR1 is DFQATT and CDR2 SNEGSKA (reference sequence). There are 14 residues in the CDR3. The trim removed 6 bases at V and 5 bases at J, leaving 8 bases unmatched. CDR3 sequence reads: CSASTGGSYQPQHF. The DNA for the CDR3 is TGCAGTGCCTCGACAGGGGGTTCTTATCAGCCCCAGCATTTT.

This clonotype has ten or more counts. The chain couples TRBV6-1 to TRBJ2-3; D is unresolved. The V gene's germline CDR1 is MNHNS and CDR2 SASEGT. Between the trimmed V and J ends, which lost 10 bases and 2 bases, there was a span of 13 bases. CDR3 size: 13 residues. In nucleotides, the CDR3 is TGTGCCACCGCGACGGCAATCACAGATACGCAGTATTTT. Protein sequence: CATATAITDTQYF.

About this clonotype itself: A much larger clone lies one base from this, so it may be a read error. This chain connects TRBV7-9 to TRBJ2-3; D is uncertain. CDR3 size: 14 residues. The V gene lost 2 bases and the J gene lost 7 bases, with 13 bases spanning the gap. Germline V gene lookup returns CDR1 SEHNR and CDR2 FQNEAQ (reference sequence). CDR3 sequence (DNA): TGTGCCAGCAGCTTAATTCAGGTGGAGAATACGCAGTATTTT. Its translation is CASSLIQVENTQYF.

This clonotype has just a few counts. V usage is TRBV18 and J usage is TRBJ1-5; D is possibly TRBD1 (5 bases). The CDR3 length is 16 residues. Germline V gene data show CDR1 as KGHSH and CDR2 as LQKENI. V was cut by 2 bases and J by 7 bases, with 18 bases left in between. CDR3 in DNA: TGTGCCAGCTCACCATTCGCAGGGCGAAAGGAACAGCCCCAGCATTTT. Translating gives CASSPFAGRKEQPQHF.

This clonotype was found many times. The J gene is TRBJ2-5, the V gene TRBV27; D is undetermined. V was shortened by 6 bases and J by 2 bases, with 4 bases between the two germline ends. The CDR3 totals 11 residues. Per germline, CDR1 MNHEY and CDR2 SMNVEV (reference sequence). The CDR3 is CASRKQETQYF. The CDR3 DNA reads as TGTGCCAGCAGAAAGCAAGAGACCCAGTACTTC.

This clonotype showed up just a few times. V and J are TRBV12-3 or TRBV12-4 and TRBJ2-1, with 7 bases matching TRBD2. The trim removed 9 bases at V and 9 bases at J, leaving 2 bases unmatched. The CDR3 has 10 amino acids. CDR3 sequence reads: CASGGGEQFF. CDR3 bases: TGTGCCAGTGGGGGGGGTGAGCAGTTCTTC.

As concerns this clonotype: A much larger clonotype is one base distant, so this may be a read error. This rearrangement joins TRBV7-3 to TRBJ2-1; unclear D gene. CDR3 length: 15 amino acids. Per germline, CDR1 SGHTA and CDR2 FQGTGA. V was clipped by 0 bases and J by 9 bases, with 15 bases between them. The CDR3 DNA sequence: TGTGCCAGCAGCTTAACTGGAAAGGAAGGTAGTGAGCAGTTCTTC. Translated: CASSLTGKEGSEQFF.

As to this clonotype: Being one base from a much bigger clone, this may be a read error. The rearrangement joins TRBV6-6 to TRBJ2-1; 9 nucleotides match TRBD1. The CDR3 spans 15 residues. After removal of 8 bases from V and 10 bases from J, the junction contained 15 bases not matched to a gene. Germline V gene sequence: CDR1 MNHNY, CDR2 SVGAGI (reference sequence). CDR3 in DNA: TGTGCCAGCGGGGTTTTTGGGACAGGGCGGCTCGAGCAGTTCTTC. This codes for CASGVFGTGRLEQFF.

Note on this clonotype: This may stem from a read error, because a much larger clone lies one nucleotide away. The chain recombines TRBV25-1 with TRBJ2-7; the D gene is possibly TRBD2 (6 bases). Germline CDR1 is MGHDK and CDR2 is SYGVNS. Trimming removed 7 bases at V and 1 base at J, with 11 bases between. The CDR3 extends over 13 amino acids. The CDR3: CASNASVSYEQYF. CDR3 sequence (DNA): TGTGCCAGCAATGCTAGCGTTTCCTACGAGCAGTACTTC.

This clonotype was observed at least ten times. This sequence joins TRBV6-1 and TRBJ2-7; TRBD1 matches 8 bases. V gave up 6 bases and J gave up 5 bases; unmatched junction bases: 6. CDR1 and CDR2 from the germline V gene are MNHNS and SASEGT. The CDR3 covers 13 residues. CDR3 sequence: CASSRTGKDEQYF. The DNA for the CDR3 is TGTGCCAGCAGCAGGACAGGGAAAGACGAGCAGTACTTC.

The table lists this clonotype with many counts. V is TRBV2 and J is TRBJ2-1; D remains ambiguous. CDR1 is SNHLY and CDR2 is FYNNEI in the germline V gene. V was shortened by 3 bases and J by 7 bases, with 7 bases between the two germline ends. The CDR3 runs to 12 residues. The CDR3 spells CASSEARNEQFF. The CDR3 nucleotides are TGTGCCAGCAGTGAGGCCCGGAATGAGCAGTTCTTC.

As concerns this clonotype: Given a much more abundant clone one base away, this may be a read error. This chain uses TRBV24-1 with TRBJ2-1; D possibly corresponds to TRBD2 (6 bases). Trimming removed 6 bases at V and 2 bases at J, with 19 bases between. In germline, CDR1 is KGHDR, CDR2 SFDVKD. The CDR3 runs to 17 residues. CDR3 DNA sequence: TGTGCCACCAGTCCTAGCGAGGCGAGAGGTCCCTACAATGAGCAGTTCTTC. This sequence encodes CATSPSEARGPYNEQFF.

The V gene is TRBV3-1, the J gene TRBJ1-6, with 10 bases identical to TRBD1. Germline lookup yields CDR1 LGHDT and CDR2 YNNKEL (reference sequence). CDR3 size: 15 residues. The junction had 2 bases not matched to a gene; V was cut back by 2 bases and J by 7 bases. The CDR3: CASSQTTGGNSPLHF. For the CDR3, the DNA is TGTGCCAGCAGCCAAACGACAGGGGGCAATTCACCCCTCCACTTT.

Ten or more counts support this clonotype. The chain is built from TRBV12-3 or TRBV12-4 and TRBJ1-5; D call uncertain. Trimming took off 4 bases at V and 8 bases at J, with 12 bases between the two ends. CDR3 length: 13 residues. The CDR3 sequence: CASSSAGAEPQHF. In DNA, the CDR3 is TGTGCCAGCAGTTCAGCAGGCGCCGAGCCCCAGCATTTT.

As concerns this clonotype: This may be a read error, as it is one base from a much larger clone. The chain has TRBV20-1 and TRBJ2-1; no definite D call. The V gene's germline CDR1 is DFQATT and CDR2 SNEGSKA (reference sequence). The CDR3 is 15 amino acids. V dropped 0 bases and J dropped 5 bases, with 14 bases sitting between them. CDR3 region: CSARDVVEDNNEQFF. The CDR3 bases are TGCAGTGCTAGAGATGTGGTAGAGGATAACAATGAGCAGTTCTTC.

This clonotype has a count of ten or more. This rearrangement joins TRBV27 to TRBJ2-1, with D hard to call. Germline V lookup: CDR1 MNHEY, CDR2 SMNVEV (reference sequence). V lost 4 bases and J lost 9, with 16 bases in between. This CDR3 contains 14 residues. CDR3 in DNA: TGTGCCAGCAGTTCCCCGTCCTCAGCTGTTGAGCAGTTCTTC. It yields the protein CASSSPSSAVEQFF.

This chain links TRBV11-1 with TRBJ2-1, with a weak D call TRBD1 (6 bases). Germline V gene sequence: CDR1 SGHAT, CDR2 FQDESV (reference sequence). The CDR3 is 15 residues long. The ends were cut back, 3 bases at V and 5 bases at J, with 14 bases in the middle. The CDR3 protein is CASSLDSSYNNEQFF. CDR3 sequence (DNA): TGTGCCAGCAGCTTGGACAGCTCATACAACAATGAGCAGTTCTTC.

There are a few counts of this clonotype. The chain links TRBV10-3 to TRBJ2-3; the D call may be TRBD1 or TRBD2 (5 bases each). V was shortened by 6 bases and J by 2 bases, with 9 bases between the two germline ends. Germline V gene sequence: CDR1 ENHRY, CDR2 SYGVKD. CDR3 length: 13 amino acids. DNA of the CDR3: TGTGCCATCAGGGGACGAGCCACAGATACGCAGTATTTT. It is translated as CAIRGRATDTQYF.